A selection of T cell receptor beta chains follows, all from one sample in a study of blood T cell repertoires in COVID-19. The table came from immunoSEQ multiplex PCR; TCRdb's copy has only in-frame clones and leaves some out. Of around 180,000 clones listed, roughly four fifths were seen once; the top ten hold around 10%. Sequenced: peripheral blood. All receptors come from a woman older than 75 with COVID-19, enrolled during active disease. The CDR3 runs from the conserved cysteine through the conserved F or W. Size tells how often a clone was seen (once, few, many) or the class of an expanded clone, and some rows leave it out.

j_gene	v_gene	abundance	CDR3aa
TRBJ2-6	TRBV7-2	once	CASSLRTGGYGANVLTF
TRBJ2-1	TRBV5-1	few	CASSRTSGLGNEQFF
TRBJ2-3	TRBV5-1	few	CASSLDRGRADTQYF
TRBJ1-5	TRBV28	-	CASSLRRRSSNQPQHF
TRBJ1-2	TRBV2	-	CASSERLTYGYTF
TRBJ2-5	TRBV6-2/TRBV6-3	many	CASSQRGRGIRLQETQYF
TRBJ2-2	TRBV4-1	-	CASSPGHLNTGELFF
TRBJ2-1	TRBV9	few	CASSGKRGSSYNEQFF
TRBJ2-4	TRBV5-4	-	CASSLYRDRGKTSQNIQYF
TRBJ1-1	TRBV6-1	-	CASSEGVRTAFF
TRBJ2-1	TRBV27	-	CASSLRNSRYNEQFF
TRBJ1-6	TRBV6-6	-	CASSYSLGGPSPLHF
TRBJ1-1	TRBV7-8	few	CASSLVSMEAFF
TRBJ2-1	TRBV2	-	CASSEAMASGRAGEQFF
TRBJ2-6	TRBV7-2	-	CASSLPGLSGANVLTF
TRBJ2-7	TRBV7-5	-	CVRSLGGQGTREQYF
TRBJ1-2	TRBV28	-	CASSPPTQGAWGYTF
TRBJ2-7	TRBV19	-	CASKNRDREGEQYF
TRBJ1-5	TRBV13	-	CASSPRREEPQHF
TRBJ1-2	TRBV7-9	once	CASSSSGQGGYGYTF
TRBJ1-1	TRBV7-9	-	CASSSTGEAFF
TRBJ2-5	TRBV11-3	-	CASRGGWTQYF
TRBJ1-2	TRBV15	-	CATSAYGNGYTF
TRBJ2-7	TRBV6-5	-	CASKGGSPYEQYF
TRBJ2-1	TRBV10-3	once	CAISDPRLAGGLHSYNEQFF
TRBJ1-2	TRBV18	-	CASSPNRVIGGYGYTF
TRBJ1-4	TRBV5-6	few	CASTQGAREKLFF
TRBJ1-2	TRBV29-1	-	CSVEWVTGNYGYTF
TRBJ2-5	TRBV28	once	CASSRGGQMETQYF
TRBJ2-1	TRBV11-2	-	CASSRTSGSYNEQFF
TRBJ2-3	TRBV12-3/TRBV12-4	few	CASSQGADTQYF
TRBJ1-2	TRBV5-1	-	CASSFEGRGYTF
TRBJ1-3	TRBV7-9	-	CASSFRRGSSGNTIYF
TRBJ2-1	TRBV6-5	-	CASSWTGGINEQFF
TRBJ2-1	TRBV5-1	-	CASEPRKGSYNEQFF
TRBJ2-3	TRBV4-2	once	CASSQQWLAGGVDTQYF
TRBJ2-3	TRBV6-5	-	CASSKLAGGTDTQYF
TRBJ2-3	TRBV18	-	CASSQLGPTDTQYF
TRBJ1-5	TRBV2	-	CASRGTGGNQPQHF
TRBJ1-6	TRBV5-1	-	CASSLGAQGGSPLHF
TRBJ2-5	TRBV28	-	CASSFLGQGSQGAQYF
TRBJ2-2	TRBV2	once	CASSSGAGGFRELFF
TRBJ1-2	TRBV7-8	-	CASSLGGERYGYTF
TRBJ2-2	TRBV5-4	-	CASSLLSTPDRANTGELFF
TRBJ2-1	TRBV6-5	-	CASSWAGRNEQFF